These 32 T cell receptor beta chains originate from one sample sequenced in a study of CD8 T cells in Susac syndrome. RNA amounts of roughly 0.45 to 1 ug underwent reverse transcription with random hexamers. TCRdb re-called the immunoSEQ multiplex PCR reads through MiXCR, storing one row per CDR3 protein. The table has about 400,000 distinct CDR3 sequences, approximately 85% seen once. The sequencing input was CD8+ T cells from PBMCs. The origin of the receptors is a human donor with multiple sclerosis.

The chain recombines TRBV28 with TRBJ2-7; D unclear. This CDR3 contains 12 residues. The V gene lost 6 bases and the J gene lost 3 bases, with 9 bases spanning the gap. CDR1 is MDHEN, CDR2 SYDVKM, per germline. Here the CDR3 DNA reads TGTGCCAGCAGAGAGCTGGGCTACGAGCAGTACTTC. Translating it yields CASRELGYEQYF.

The chain has TRBV6-2 or TRBV6-3 and TRBJ2-5; D may be TRBD2 (5 bases). V was pared by 0 bases and J by 3 bases, with 11 bases between. CDR1 MNHEY and CDR2 SVGEGT come from the germline V gene. This CDR3 spans 15 amino acids. The CDR3 nucleotides read TGTGCCAGCAGTTACTCGGGATTGAGGGAAGAGACCCAGTACTTC. Protein product: CASSYSGLREETQYF.

The rearrangement uses TRBV4-1 and TRBJ2-2; D gene unclear. V was clipped by 1 base and J by 2 bases, with 5 bases between them. The germline CDR1 and CDR2 sequences are MGHRA and YSYEKL. The CDR3 length is 14 residues. The CDR3 region has the DNA TGCGCCAGCAGCCAAGTTATTAACACCGGGGAGCTGTTTTTT. This gives the protein CASSQVINTGELFF.

This clonotype was counted a single time. The V call is TRBV19, the J call TRBJ1-4; D call uncertain. The CDR3 contains 16 residues. CDR1 and CDR2 from the germline V gene are LNHDA and SQIVND (reference sequence). Trimming removed 7 bases at V and 0 bases at J, with 15 bases between. This chain's CDR3 is CASTSTAYATNEKLFF. The CDR3 region has the DNA TGTGCCAGTACGTCGACGGCTTATGCAACTAATGAAAAACTGTTTTTT.

The J gene is TRBJ2-1, the V gene TRBV19, with 11 bases fitting TRBD2. CDR3 length: 20 residues. V was pared by 1 base and J by 0 bases, with 11 bases of the junction left unmatched. Germline CDR1 is LNHDA and CDR2 is SQIVND (reference sequence). Here the CDR3 DNA reads TGTGCCAGTAGTATAGCGGGTATGGGACTAGCGGTCAGCTCCTACAATGAGCAGTTCTTC. It codes for CASSIAGMGLAVSSYNEQFF.

The V call is TRBV6-5, the J call TRBJ2-7, with TRBD1 matching 7 bases. Germline V gene sequence: CDR1 MNHEY, CDR2 SVGAGI. Trimming at V came to 0 bases and at J to 4 bases, leaving 6 bases not matched to a gene. The CDR3 length is 15 residues. The CDR3 protein is CASSYSVGGTYEQYF. In nucleotides, the CDR3 is TGTGCCAGCAGTTACTCTGTAGGGGGCACGTACGAGCAGTACTTC.

The table lists this clonotype with a count of one. The rearrangement joins TRBV4-1 to TRBJ1-2, with D perhaps TRBD1 (6 bases). V lost 4 bases, J lost 6 bases, and 12 bases lay in between. CDR1 and CDR2 (germline): MGHRA, YSYEKL. The CDR3 runs to 13 residues. The CDR3 DNA is TGCGCCAGCAGCCCTTCAAGGGGGGATGGCTACACCTTC. Translation gives CASSPSRGDGYTF.

The chain couples TRBV30 to TRBJ1-1; no firm D call. CDR3 length: 11 amino acids. In germline, CDR1 is GTSNPN, CDR2 SVGIG (reference sequence). Trimming took off 0 bases at V and 6 bases at J, with 5 bases between the two ends. The CDR3 DNA follows: TGTGCCTGGAGTGTAGAAGCTGAAGCTTTCTTT. Encoded protein: CAWSVEAEAFF.

The chain links TRBV12-3 or TRBV12-4 to TRBJ1-2; 9 bases align to TRBD1. This CDR3 region has 14 residues. Trimming at V came to 3 bases and at J to 6 bases, leaving 5 bases not matched to a gene. The CDR3 spells CASSFGTGSNGYTF. The CDR3, as DNA: TGTGCCAGCAGTTTTGGGACAGGGAGCAATGGCTACACCTTC.

CDR3 amino acids: CASSQDMARANGYTF. The CDR3 nucleotides read TGCGCCAGCAGCCAAGATATGGCTAGGGCGAATGGCTACACCTTC. J is TRBJ1-2 and V is TRBV4-1; no definite D call. The CDR3 covers 15 residues. Germline V gives CDR1 MGHRA, CDR2 YSYEKL. V lost 0 bases and J lost 6, with 14 bases in between.

CDR3 sequence reads: CASSPGGDEKLFF. The DNA for the CDR3 is TGTGCCAGCAGCCCCGGGGGGGATGAAAAACTGTTTTTT. The J gene is TRBJ1-4, the V gene TRBV5-4; TRBD1 is a possible D gene (5 bases). The V gene lost 4 bases and the J gene lost 6 bases, with 10 bases spanning the gap. Germline CDR1 is SGHNT and CDR2 is YYREEE (reference sequence). There are 13 residues in the CDR3.

Concerning this clonotype itself: One junction end does not reproduce the germline sequence, and a read error may be involved. V gene TRBV6-1 combines with J gene TRBJ2-7; weak D call: TRBD2 (5 bases). This CDR3 is built from 14 residues. CDR1 and CDR2 from the germline V gene are MNHNS and SASEGT. This CDR3 reads CASSEERAANEQYF. In nucleotides, the CDR3 is TGTGCCAGCAGCGAAGAGAGGGCCGCCAACGAGCAGTACTTC.

This rearrangement joins TRBV20-1 to TRBJ1-1; possibly TRBD1 for D (5 bases). V gave up 5 bases and J gave up 11 bases, with 27 bases separating them. Per the germline V gene, CDR1 is DFQATT and CDR2 is SNEGSKA (reference sequence). The CDR3 totals 15 residues. The CDR3 DNA sequence: TGCAGTGCTGAGTCGGGGGAAGGGAGGGGACTGGGCGCTTTCTTT. Protein sequence: CSAESGEGRGLGAFF.

The chain recombines TRBV4-1 with TRBJ2-1, with 10 bases fitting TRBD2. With V trimmed by 3 bases and J by 3 bases, 5 bases remained unmatched. This CDR3 contains 16 residues. Germline lookup yields CDR1 MGHRA and CDR2 YSYEKL. The CDR3 sequence is CASSQRGTSDYNEQFF. CDR3 sequence (DNA): TGCGCCAGCAGCCAGAGGGGGACTAGCGACTACAATGAGCAGTTCTTC.

The chain combines TRBV6-1 with TRBJ2-7; D not certain. Germline V gives CDR1 MNHNS, CDR2 SASEGT. CDR3 length equals 12 residues. Trimming stripped 4 bases from V and 3 bases from J, with 7 bases between. CDR3 amino acids: CASSAYGYEQYF. The CDR3 DNA is TGTGCCAGCAGTGCCTACGGCTACGAGCAGTACTTC.

The gene calls are TRBV4-1 and TRBJ1-1, with D uncertain. Germline CDR1 MGHRA, CDR2 YSYEKL. With 3 bases removed from V and 1 base from J, the gap between germline ends came to 12 bases. The CDR3 runs to 15 residues. In DNA form, the CDR3 reads TGCGCCAGCAGCCATTTTTCGGACGGGAACACTGAAGCTTTCTTT. Translated: CASSHFSDGNTEAFF.

The chain links TRBV20-1 to TRBJ2-1; a weak D match, TRBD2 (6 bases). Germline V gene data show CDR1 as DFQATT and CDR2 as SNEGSKA (reference sequence). The CDR3 is 13 residues long. The V and J ends lost 1 base and 2 bases respectively, with 6 bases between them. This CDR3 reads CSARGGAYNEQFF. The CDR3 DNA reads as TGCAGTGCTAGAGGGGGGGCCTACAATGAGCAGTTCTTC.

The chain couples TRBV20-1 to TRBJ2-1; the D is unclear. V lost 4 bases and J 2 bases, leaving 9 bases between the germline ends. The germline gives CDR1 DFQATT, CDR2 SNEGSKA (reference sequence). This CDR3 spans 13 amino acids. CDR3 residues: CSAKGPTYNEQFF. For the CDR3, the DNA is TGCAGTGCTAAAGGGCCTACCTACAATGAGCAGTTCTTC.

There are a few counts of this clonotype. The chain recombines TRBV10-2 with TRBJ1-1; tentatively, D is TRBD1 (6 bases). The CDR3 runs to 13 residues. V gave up 8 bases and J gave up 5 bases, with 15 bases separating them. The germline gives CDR1 WSHSY, CDR2 SAAADI. For the CDR3, the DNA is TGCGCCAGCGGGGAGGGGGTGAGGACTGAAGCTTTCTTT. Residues: CASGEGVRTEAFF.

The chain joins TRBV2 to TRBJ2-3, with D unclear. This CDR3 is 13 amino acids long. Trimming shortened V by 6 bases and J by 2 bases, and 9 bases separated the two germline ends. Germline V gene sequence: CDR1 SNHLY, CDR2 FYNNEI. Here the CDR3 reads CASRAETTDTQYF. The CDR3 nucleotides read TGTGCCAGCAGGGCAGAGACCACAGATACGCAGTATTTT. The entire variable domain, with the rest obtained from reference TRBV2 and TRBJ2-3, is as follows: EPEVTQTPSHQVTQMGQEVILRCVPISNHLYFYWYRQILGQKVEFLVSFYNNEISEKSEIFDDQFSVERPDGSNFTLKIRSTKLEDSAMYFCASRAETTDTQYFGPGTRLTVL.

The chain is built from TRBV12-3 or TRBV12-4 and TRBJ2-2; D unresolved. V was pared by 0 bases and J by 7 bases, with 15 bases between. This CDR3 comprises 16 residues. The CDR3 sequence is CASSLAQAPFNGELFF. The CDR3 DNA reads as TGTGCCAGCAGTTTAGCGCAGGCCCCCTTTAACGGGGAGCTGTTTTTT.

The chain recombines TRBV6-1 with TRBJ1-1, with D perhaps TRBD1 (6 bases). The ends were cut back, 3 bases at V and 0 bases at J, with 11 bases in the middle. Germline CDR1 and CDR2: MNHNS and SASEGT. This CDR3 spans 15 amino acids. The CDR3 reads CASSDYTGMNTEAFF. The CDR3 DNA reads TGTGCCAGCAGTGATTACACAGGGATGAACACTGAAGCTTTCTTT.

The V gene is TRBV7-2, the J gene TRBJ1-2; the D gene is possibly TRBD1 (6 bases). Germline CDR1 is SGHTA and CDR2 is FQGNSA. CDR3 length: 14 amino acids. Trimming took off 5 bases at V and 5 bases at J, with 15 bases between the two ends. Written as DNA, the CDR3 is TGTGCCAGCAGCCTGAGGGACATGCGATATGGCTACACCTTC. This translates into CASSLRDMRYGYTF.

The V call is TRBV2, the J call TRBJ2-1; TRBD1 matches 9 bases. V was pared by 8 bases and J by 4 bases, with 6 bases of the junction left unmatched. The CDR3 loop spans 14 amino acids. The V gene's germline CDR1 is SNHLY and CDR2 FYNNEI. The CDR3, as DNA: TGTGCCAGCGGGGGGGGACAGGGATACAATGAGCAGTTCTTC. Its translation: CASGGGQGYNEQFF.

This clonotype was detected only a few times. The rearrangement links TRBV6-5 to TRBJ2-1; no firm D call. From germline, CDR1 is MNHEY and CDR2 SVGAGI. Trimming cost V 6 bases and J 7 bases, with 16 bases left between them. The CDR3 has 14 residues. CDR3 in amino acids: CASRQVGLENEQFF. In nucleotides, the CDR3 is TGTGCCAGCAGGCAGGTGGGCCTAGAGAATGAGCAGTTCTTC.

The V gene is TRBV25-1, the J gene TRBJ2-7; D unresolved. The germline gives CDR1 MGHDK, CDR2 SYGVNS. V was shortened by 3 bases and J by 7 bases, with 7 bases between the two germline ends. CDR3 length: 11 amino acids. CDR3 amino acids: CASSESEEQYF. The DNA for the CDR3 is TGTGCCAGCAGTGAGAGCGAAGAGCAGTACTTC.

The V and J genes are TRBV11-3 and TRBJ2-2, with D possibly TRBD2 on 7 matching bases. The V gene's germline CDR1 is SGHNT and CDR2 YENEEA. The germline V and J ends were trimmed by 5 bases and 3 bases, with 19 bases remaining between them. This CDR3 is built from 17 residues. The CDR3, as DNA: TGTGCCAGCAGCACCCGGGCCGGGGGGCCTGACACCGGGGAGCTGTTTTTT. Translating it yields CASSTRAGGPDTGELFF. The entire variable domain, with the rest obtained from reference TRBV11-3 and TRBJ2-2, is as follows: EAGVVQSPRYKIIEKKQPVAFWCNPISGHNTLYWYLQNLGQGPELLIRYENEEAVDDSQLPKDRFSAERLKGVDSTLKIQPAELGDSAVYLCASSTRAGGPDTGELFFGEGSRLTVL.

The genes are TRBV19 and TRBJ1-1; D call uncertain. Trimming left V 0 bases short and J 0 bases short, with 8 bases between. The length of the CDR3 is 15 residues. In germline, CDR1 is LNHDA, CDR2 SQIVND (reference sequence). CDR3 sequence (DNA): TGTGCCAGTAGTATAGAGGCCCGCTTGAACACTGAAGCTTTCTTT. As protein: CASSIEARLNTEAFF.

This chain uses TRBV7-2 with TRBJ2-1, with D uncertain. Deletions cut 1 base from V and 13 bases from J, with 14 bases between. CDR1 SGHTA and CDR2 FQGNSA come from the germline V gene. The CDR3 totals 13 residues. The CDR3 nucleotides are TGTGCCAGCAGCTTAGAGGGCAGATTTGATCAGTTCTTC. Its translation is CASSLEGRFDQFF.

A remark on this clonotype: At one boundary the junction diverges from the germline segment, which might be a read error. This chain joins TRBV30 and TRBJ1-1; possible D gene TRBD1, 6 bases. This CDR3 region has 15 residues. Per germline, CDR1 GTSNPN and CDR2 SVGIG (reference sequence). The CDR3 loop is CAWTGAREEDTETFF. In nucleotides, the CDR3 is TGTGCCTGGACGGGGGCTCGGGAGGAGGACACTGAAACTTTCTTT.

This clonotype was detected only a few times. At one boundary the junction diverges from the germline segment, which might be a read error. This chain connects TRBV6-1 to TRBJ2-5; perhaps TRBD1 as D (5 bases). The CDR3 covers 12 residues. The germline CDR1 and CDR2 sequences are MNHNS and SASEGT. The DNA of the CDR3 is TGTGCCAGCTTTTCTTGGGGCTCCCGGCGTAACTTC. It is translated as CASFSWGSRRNF.

The chain is built from TRBV13 and TRBJ2-7, with D possibly TRBD2 on 7 matching bases. CDR1 PRHDT and CDR2 FYEKMQ come from the germline V gene (reference sequence). Trimming left V 6 bases short and J 2 bases short, with 11 bases between. The CDR3 has 13 residues. In DNA form, the CDR3 reads TGTGCCAGCAGACGGGGGGCCACCTACGAGCAGTACTTC. This translates into CASRRGATYEQYF.